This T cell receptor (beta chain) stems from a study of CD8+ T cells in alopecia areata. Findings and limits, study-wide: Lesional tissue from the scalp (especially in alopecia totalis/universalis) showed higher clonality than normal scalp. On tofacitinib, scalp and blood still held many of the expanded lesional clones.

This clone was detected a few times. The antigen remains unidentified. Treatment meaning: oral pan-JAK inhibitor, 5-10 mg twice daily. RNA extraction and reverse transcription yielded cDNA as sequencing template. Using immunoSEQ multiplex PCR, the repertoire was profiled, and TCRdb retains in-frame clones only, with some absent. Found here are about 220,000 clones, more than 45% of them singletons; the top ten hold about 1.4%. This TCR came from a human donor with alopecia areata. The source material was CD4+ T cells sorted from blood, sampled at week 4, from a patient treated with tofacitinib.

Written as DNA, the CDR3 is TGCGCCAGCAGCCAAGGACTAGCGGGGCTGTACGAGCAGTACTTC. This sequence encodes CASSQGLAGLYEQYF. The rearrangement uses TRBV4-1 and TRBJ2-7, with 11 bases that match TRBD2. The CDR3 is 15 residues long. V lost 1 base and J lost 4; bases outside the gene matches: 3. Germline CDR1 and CDR2: MGHRA and YSYEKL.